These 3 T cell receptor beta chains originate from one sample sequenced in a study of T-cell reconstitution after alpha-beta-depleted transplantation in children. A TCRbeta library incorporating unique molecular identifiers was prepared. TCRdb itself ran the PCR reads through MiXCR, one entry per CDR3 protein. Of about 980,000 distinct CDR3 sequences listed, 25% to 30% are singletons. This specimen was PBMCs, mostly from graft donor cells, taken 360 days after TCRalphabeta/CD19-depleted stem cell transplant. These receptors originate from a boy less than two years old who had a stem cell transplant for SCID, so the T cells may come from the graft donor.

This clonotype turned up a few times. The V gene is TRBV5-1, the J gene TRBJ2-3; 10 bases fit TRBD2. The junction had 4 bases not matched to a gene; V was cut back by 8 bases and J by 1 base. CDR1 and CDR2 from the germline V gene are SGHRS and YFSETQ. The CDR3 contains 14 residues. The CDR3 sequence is CASTGTSGTDTQYF. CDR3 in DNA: TGCGCCAGTACCGGGACTAGCGGCACAGATACGCAGTATTTT.

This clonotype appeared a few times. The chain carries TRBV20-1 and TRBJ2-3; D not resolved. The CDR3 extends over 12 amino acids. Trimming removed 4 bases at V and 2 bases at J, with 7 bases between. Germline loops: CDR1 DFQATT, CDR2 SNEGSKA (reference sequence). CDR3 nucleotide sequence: TGCAGTGCTAACAGCTACACAGATACGCAGTATTTT. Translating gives CSANSYTDTQYF.

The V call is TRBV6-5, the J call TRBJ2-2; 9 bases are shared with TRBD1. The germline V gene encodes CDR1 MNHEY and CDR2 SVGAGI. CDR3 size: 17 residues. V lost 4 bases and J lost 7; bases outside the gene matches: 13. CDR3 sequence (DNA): TGTGCCAGCAGTTCACCTACAGGGGGCGATGGAAGCGGGGAGCTGTTTTTT. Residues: CASSSPTGGDGSGELFF.